This T cell receptor (beta chain) was found in a study of cytomegalovirus exposure and HLA in healthy donors. This PCR relied on a set of 60 Vbeta primers and 13 Jbeta primers. TCRdb's copy holds only in-frame clones and misses some; the assay was immunoSEQ multiplex PCR. The repertoire holds over 120,000 clones, with over 70% as singletons. All the people who gave samples were healthy bone marrow donors. This CDR3 has 15 residues. V lost 4 bases and J lost 0, with 13 bases in between. CDR1 and CDR2 (germline): SGDLS, YYNGEE. V is TRBV9 and J is TRBJ1-1; no clear D gene. This receptor was identified in a man aged 35-49 years in good health and CMV-seronegative. Sequenced material: PBMCs. The CDR3, as DNA: TGTGCCAGCAGCCCAGTGGGGAGACTGAACACTGAAGCTTTCTTT. Translated, it gives CASSPVGRLNTEAFF.